This TCR beta chain was sequenced for a study of T cell repertoires in cytomegalovirus infection. Study-wide background: Public TCR beta signatures marked donors with CMV infection and the matching HLA.

This clonotype was counted a few times. The antigen remains undetermined. The CDR3 covers 15 residues. V lost 1 base, J lost 1 base, and 10 bases lay in between. Germline V CDR1 and CDR2: SGHTA, FQGNSA. From the reads, TCRdb called clonotypes with MiXCR, one entry per CDR3 protein. The table records about 310,000 distinct CDR3 sequences, about 25% of them present only once. General study points: It was HLA-C-restricted CMV-specific TCR beta clonotypes that dominated the response ex vivo.

The chain couples TRBV7-2 to TRBJ2-5; maybe TRBD2 (5 bases). The sample in question was cultured PBMCs, obtained from culture after CMV antigen stimulation. The clonotype was recovered from a human donor in good health (CMV status not recorded). Some clones in this sample may be carry-over from other donors' samples. CDR3 in amino acids: CASSLGWLAQETQYF. The DNA for the CDR3 is TGTGCCAGCAGCTTAGGGTGGCTAGCCCAAGAGACCCAGTACTTC.